What follows describes a single T cell receptor (beta chain). Its antigen is unknown. No base quality information exists; no much larger clone differs at one position. This specimen belongs to a study of blood T cell repertoires in COVID-19 (dated by TCRdb to about 2020). Background for the entire study: Collaborator samples came from the United States, Italy and Spain and covered acute and convalescent phases of COVID-19. The prospective study material was composed of cDNA or gDNA derived from T cells, B-cell-depleted T cells, or PBMCs. Subjects who had been exposed to COVID-19, were actively infected with it, or had recovered from it provided the deeply sampled blood TCRbeta repertoires that made up the dataset. The repertoires were made available in a free public database intended to serve as a resource for research on the immune response to SARS-CoV-2. The samples were drawn from the first 160 participants of the ongoing ImmuneRACE study and from 950 to 1,500 subjects provided by 6 global collaborators. The sample metadata nearly always contained a de-identified subject ID, COVID-19 status, age in years and sex. Where available, HLA class I and class II types were obtained from metadata supplied by the sample provider rather than from assay-based typing.

Each collaborating institution followed its own protocols to collect whole blood in K2EDTA tubes. For TCRbeta analysis, collaborator samples were shipped as frozen whole blood, as isolated PBMCs, or as DNA extracted from either sample type. TCRbeta CDR3 regions were amplified from genomic DNA by means of the immunoSEQ Assay, a bias-controlled multiplex PCR. The authors' analysis ran thus. The number of nucleated cells in each sample was estimated by amplification of reference gene primers within the assay. To quantify the absolute abundance of each unique TCRbeta CDR3 rearrangement, sequence reads were collapsed and filtered. For each sample, productive Simpson clonality was calculated as the square root of Simpson's diversity index over productive rearrangements. Sourced from immuneACCESS, this table was stored by TCRdb with only in-frame sequences that have V and J called. A share of the clones is absent; for the studies checked, an unresolved V gene accounts for under half, and the remainder has no known explanation. The V and J calls and the clone size are those of that table, but D and trimming were determined from the DNA. The sample includes approximately 110,000 clones, with roughly nine tenths observed a single time. The ten largest clones represent about 30% of the sample.

On the study overall, not on this receptor specifically: The quantity of clinical and demographic metadata differed by source and by participant and was supplied without curation.

The CDR3, cysteine through phenylalanine, is 21 amino acids long. Only the CDR3 DNA stays, 63 bases, in frame from base 1. The sample comprised peripheral blood. The chain couples TRBV21-1 to TRBJ2-3; TRBD2, the table's D call, was not compared with the DNA. TRBV21-1 is a known pseudogene. This receptor was identified in an elderly woman with acute or convalescent COVID-19. The DNA reads TGTGCCAGCAGCAAAACACCACCCATTGCCACCCCTAGCGGACCCACAGATACGCAGTATTTT. It codes for CASSKTPPIATPSGPTDTQYF.